This TCR beta chain was recovered during a study of radiotherapy plus CTLA-4 blockade in lung cancer. CTLA-4 blockade with ipilimumab, together with focal radiation, was given to patients with chemo-refractory metastatic non-small-cell lung cancer. Sequencing was performed with immunoSEQ multiplex PCR; in TCRdb, only in-frame clones are kept and a portion is missing. The table has tens of thousands of clones, about 85% seen once. Per the germline V gene, CDR1 is MDHEN and CDR2 is SYDVKM. V was clipped by 8 bases and J by 3 bases, with 12 bases between them. This CDR3 has 13 amino acids. The TCR was taken from a human donor with non-small cell lung cancer whose response to radiotherapy plus ipilimumab could not be evaluated. Sample: peripheral blood, taken from a patient treated with radiotherapy plus ipilimumab. The J gene is TRBJ2-3, the V gene TRBV28, with D perhaps matching TRBD2 (5 bases). The CDR3 reads CASGELRTDTQYF. The CDR3 nucleotides are TGTGCCAGCGGGGAGCTTCGTACAGATACGCAGTATTTT. Combining the CDR3 with reference TRBV28 and TRBJ2-3 gives the whole variable domain DVKVTQSSRYLVKRTGEKVFLECVQDMDHENMFWYRQDPGLGLRLIYFSYDVKMKEKGDIPEGYSVSREKKERFSLILESASTNQTSMYLCASGELRTDTQYFGPGTRLTVL.